This paragraph reports one TCR beta chain. Antigen specificity is unknown. This record comes from a study of vaccination and CD4 T cells after COVID-19. Study observations and caveats: A median approximately 86% of convalescent patients' SARS-CoV-2-reactive clones emerged only after vaccination.

Sequencing of cultured CD4+ T cell DNA used the Oncomine TCR Beta short-read assay. MiXCR, applied by TCRdb to the PCR reads, yields one record per CDR3 protein. The table has 4,000 to 5,000 distinct CDR3 sequences, around 60% seen once. Specified treatment: roughly nine-day PBMC culture with coronavirus spike peptide pools or control peptides (ViraFEST assay). From the unexposed donor, CD4+ T cells were collected ahead of the COVID-19 pandemic (2011-2018). Half the growth medium was swapped for new IL-2 medium on days 3 and 7. Germline CDR1 SGHTA, CDR2 FQGNSA. This CDR3 spans 16 amino acids. The ends were cut back, 1 base at V and 1 base at J, with 13 bases in the middle.

This sequence joins TRBV7-2 and TRBJ1-1; D gene ambiguous. Sequencing was performed on CD4+ T cells from blood, cultured in vitro. The receptor was isolated from a human donor in good health. CDR3 loop: CASSLDRPGGNTEAFF. DNA of the CDR3: TGTGCCAGCAGCTTAGATCGTCCAGGTGGGAACACTGAAGCTTTCTTT.